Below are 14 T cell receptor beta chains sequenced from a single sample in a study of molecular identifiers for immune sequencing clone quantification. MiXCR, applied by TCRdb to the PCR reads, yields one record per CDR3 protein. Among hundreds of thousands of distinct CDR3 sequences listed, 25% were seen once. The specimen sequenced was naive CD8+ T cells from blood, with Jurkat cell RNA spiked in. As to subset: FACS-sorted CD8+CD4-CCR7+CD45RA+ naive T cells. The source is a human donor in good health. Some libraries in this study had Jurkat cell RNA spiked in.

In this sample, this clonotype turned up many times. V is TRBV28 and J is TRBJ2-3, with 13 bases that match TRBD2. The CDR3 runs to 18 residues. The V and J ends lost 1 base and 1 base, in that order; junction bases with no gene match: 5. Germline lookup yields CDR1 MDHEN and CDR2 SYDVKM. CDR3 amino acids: CASSLFGGLAGGTDTQYF. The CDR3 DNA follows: TGTGCCAGCAGTTTATTCGGCGGACTAGCGGGAGGCACAGATACGCAGTATTTT. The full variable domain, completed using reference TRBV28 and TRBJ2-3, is DVKVTQSSRYLVKRTGEKVFLECVQDMDHENMFWYRQDPGLGLRLIYFSYDVKMKEKGDIPEGYSVSREKKERFSLILESASTNQTSMYLCASSLFGGLAGGTDTQYFGPGTRLTVL.

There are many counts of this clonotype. DNA of the CDR3: TGTGCCAGCAGCTTGTGGGTCAGCACGAACACTGAAGCTTTCTTT. Protein: CASSLWVSTNTEAFF. The chain carries TRBV5-8 and TRBJ1-1; D unclear. Germline loops: CDR1 SGHTS, CDR2 YDEGEE. Trimming removed 1 base from V and 1 base from J, with 11 bases in between. The CDR3 runs to 15 residues.

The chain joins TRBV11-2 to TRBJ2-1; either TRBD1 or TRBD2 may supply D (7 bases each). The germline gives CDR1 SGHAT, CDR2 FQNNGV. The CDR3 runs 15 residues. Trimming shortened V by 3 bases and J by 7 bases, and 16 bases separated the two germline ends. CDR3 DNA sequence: TGTGCCAGCAGCTTCAGGGGGGGTAGCGGTAATGAGCAGTTCTTC. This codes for CASSFRGGSGNEQFF.

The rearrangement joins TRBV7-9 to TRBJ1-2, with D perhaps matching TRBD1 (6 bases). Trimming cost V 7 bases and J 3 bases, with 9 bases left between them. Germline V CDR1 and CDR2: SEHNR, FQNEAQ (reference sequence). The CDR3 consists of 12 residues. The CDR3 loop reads CASKGGDYGYTF. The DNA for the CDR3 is TGTGCCAGCAAGGGGGGAGACTATGGCTACACCTTC.

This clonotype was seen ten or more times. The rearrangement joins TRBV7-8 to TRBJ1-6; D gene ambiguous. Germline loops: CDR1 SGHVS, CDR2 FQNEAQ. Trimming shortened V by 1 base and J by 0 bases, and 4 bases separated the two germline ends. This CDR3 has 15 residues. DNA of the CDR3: TGTGCCAGCAGCTTAGTGAGCTCCTATAATTCACCCCTCCACTTT. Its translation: CASSLVSSYNSPLHF.

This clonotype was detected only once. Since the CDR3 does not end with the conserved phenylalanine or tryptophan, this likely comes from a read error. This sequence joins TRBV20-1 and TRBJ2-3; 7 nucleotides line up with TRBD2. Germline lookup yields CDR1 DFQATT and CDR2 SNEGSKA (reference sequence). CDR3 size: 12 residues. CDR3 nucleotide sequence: TGCAGCGCTCCGGGACCGGGGGGTACGCAGTATTTA. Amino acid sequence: CSAPGPGGTQYL.

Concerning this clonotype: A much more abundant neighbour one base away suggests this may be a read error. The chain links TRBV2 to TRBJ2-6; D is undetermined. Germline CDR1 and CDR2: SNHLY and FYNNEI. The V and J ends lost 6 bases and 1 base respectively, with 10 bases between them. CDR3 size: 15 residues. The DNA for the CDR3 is TGTGCCAGCAGCCACATGGGGTCTGGGGCCAACGTCCTGACTTTC. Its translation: CASSHMGSGANVLTF.

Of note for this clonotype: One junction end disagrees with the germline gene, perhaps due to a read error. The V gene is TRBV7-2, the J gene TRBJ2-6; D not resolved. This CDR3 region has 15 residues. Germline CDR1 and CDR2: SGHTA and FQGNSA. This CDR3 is CASNLDAAGANVLTF. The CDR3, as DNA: TGTGCCAGCAACTTAGATGCCGCTGGGGCCAACGTCCTGACTTTC.

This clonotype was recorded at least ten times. The CDR3 spells CASSELLANSDTQYF. In DNA, the CDR3 is TGTGCCAGCAGCGAACTACTAGCGAATTCAGATACGCAGTATTTT. The chain carries TRBV6-2 or TRBV6-3 and TRBJ2-3; TRBD2 agrees at 7 bases. CDR1 and CDR2 from the germline V gene are MNHEY and SVGEGT. V lost 6 bases, J lost 4 bases, and 10 bases stayed unmatched. The CDR3 length is 15 residues.

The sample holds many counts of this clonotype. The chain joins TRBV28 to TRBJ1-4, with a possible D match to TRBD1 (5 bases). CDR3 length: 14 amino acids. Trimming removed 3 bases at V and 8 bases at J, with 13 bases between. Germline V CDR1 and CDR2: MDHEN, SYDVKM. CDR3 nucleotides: TGTGCCAGCAGTTTCCGGGACTCGGGGGAAAAACTGTTTTTT. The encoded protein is CASSFRDSGEKLFF.

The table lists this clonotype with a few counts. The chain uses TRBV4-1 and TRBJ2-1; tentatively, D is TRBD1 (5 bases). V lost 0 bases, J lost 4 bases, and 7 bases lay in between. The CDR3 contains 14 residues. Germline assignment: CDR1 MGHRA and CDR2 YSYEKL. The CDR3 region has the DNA TGCGCCAGCAGCCAAGAAGACAGATACAATGAGCAGTTCTTC. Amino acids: CASSQEDRYNEQFF.

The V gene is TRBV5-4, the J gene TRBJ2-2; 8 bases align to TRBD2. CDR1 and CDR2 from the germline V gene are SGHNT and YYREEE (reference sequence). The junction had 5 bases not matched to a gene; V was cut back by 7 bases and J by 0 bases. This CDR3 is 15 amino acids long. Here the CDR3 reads CASEYGGANTGELFF. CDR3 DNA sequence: TGTGCCAGCGAATACGGGGGGGCGAACACCGGGGAGCTGTTTTTT.

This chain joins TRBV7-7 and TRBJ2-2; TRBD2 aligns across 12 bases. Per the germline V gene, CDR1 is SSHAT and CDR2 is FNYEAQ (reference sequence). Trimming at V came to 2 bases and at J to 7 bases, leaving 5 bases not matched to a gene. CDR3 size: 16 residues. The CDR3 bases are TGTGCCAGCAGCTTACTAGCGGGGGGGCACATCGGGGAGCTGTTTTTT. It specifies CASSLLAGGHIGELFF.

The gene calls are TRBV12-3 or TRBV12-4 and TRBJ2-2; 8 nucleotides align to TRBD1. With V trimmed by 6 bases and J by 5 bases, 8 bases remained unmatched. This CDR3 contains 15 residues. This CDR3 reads CASREDRGETGELFF. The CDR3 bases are TGTGCCAGCAGGGAAGACAGGGGAGAGACCGGGGAGCTGTTTTTT.